These T cell receptor beta chains were read from a single sample in a study of OX40 agonist ivuxolimab in advanced cancers. This table comes from immunoSEQ multiplex PCR, and its TCRdb copy is limited to in-frame clones, with some not included. The sample has 65,000 to 85,000 clones; about 90% are singletons. The sample in question was CD4+ or CD8+ T cells sorted from blood, obtained in a trial of the OX40 agonist ivuxolimab. These receptors originate from an adult with an advanced solid tumor such as melanoma, head and neck, liver or kidney cancer. CDR3s include the opening cysteine and the closing phenylalanine or tryptophan. D genes are given only for firm matches. Expanded clones are given a class, and other clones once, few, many or no size at all.

abundance: once; d_gene: TRBD1; v_gene: TRBV14; j_gene: TRBJ1-1; CDR3nt: TGTGCCAGCAGCTCTGGGACAGGGGGCTTGAACACTGAAGCTTTCTTT; CDR3aa: CASSSGTGGLNTEAFF
abundance: -; d_gene: -; v_gene: TRBV7-9; j_gene: TRBJ1-4; CDR3nt: TGTGCCAGCAGCTCGAGGGGTGATGGCGGAAAACTGTTTTTT; CDR3aa: CASSSRGDGGKLFF
abundance: -; d_gene: TRBD1; v_gene: TRBV6-5; j_gene: TRBJ1-2; CDR3nt: TGTGCCAGCCGGGACAGCCTACATGGCTACACCTTC; CDR3aa: CASRDSLHGYTF
abundance: once; d_gene: TRBD1; v_gene: TRBV25-1; j_gene: TRBJ2-5; CDR3nt: TGTGCCAGCAGTGGGATACAGGGGGCTGCGGAGACCCAGTACTTC; CDR3aa: CASSGIQGAAETQYF
abundance: -; d_gene: -; v_gene: TRBV11-2; j_gene: TRBJ1-4; CDR3nt: TGTGCCAGCAGCTTAGGGGGGGGCAAGGAAAAACTGTTTTTT; CDR3aa: CASSLGGGKEKLFF
abundance: -; d_gene: -; v_gene: TRBV11-2; j_gene: TRBJ2-2; CDR3nt: TGTGCCAGCAGCTCCCAGGGGGGGACGTTAAGCGGGGAGCTGTTTTTT; CDR3aa: CASSSQGGTLSGELFF
abundance: -; d_gene: -; v_gene: TRBV4-3; j_gene: TRBJ1-5; CDR3nt: TGCGCCAGCAGCCAGGACTACAGGCAGCCCCAGCATTTT; CDR3aa: CASSQDYRQPQHF
abundance: -; d_gene: -; v_gene: TRBV28; j_gene: TRBJ1-3; CDR3nt: TGTGCCAGCAGTTATAGGGGAAACACCATATATTTT; CDR3aa: CASSYRGNTIYF
abundance: -; d_gene: -; v_gene: TRBV20-1; j_gene: TRBJ2-1; CDR3nt: TGCAGTGCCGCCCCATACAATGAGCAGTTCTTC; CDR3aa: CSAAPYNEQFF
abundance: -; d_gene: -; v_gene: TRBV27; j_gene: TRBJ2-2; CDR3nt: TGTGCCAGCAGTTTCGGGGTGGGTAACGCGAACACCGGGGAGCTGTTTTTT; CDR3aa: CASSFGVGNANTGELFF
abundance: once; d_gene: -; v_gene: TRBV29-1; j_gene: TRBJ1-4; CDR3nt: TGCAGCGTTGAGGATAGGTCCCTCTTACTGTTT; CDR3aa: CSVEDRSLLLF
abundance: -; d_gene: -; v_gene: TRBV7-6; j_gene: TRBJ2-7; CDR3nt: TGTGCCAGCACCAGGACGCCGAGCTCCTACGAGCAGTACTTC; CDR3aa: CASTRTPSSYEQYF
abundance: -; d_gene: -; v_gene: TRBV28; j_gene: TRBJ1-5; CDR3nt: TGTGCCAGCAGTTTAATGAGGGGCTATCAGCCCCAGCATTTT; CDR3aa: CASSLMRGYQPQHF
abundance: -; d_gene: TRBD2; v_gene: TRBV6-1; j_gene: TRBJ2-3; CDR3nt: TGTGCCAGCTCCCTAGCGGGAGGGCCGGATACGCAGTATTTT; CDR3aa: CASSLAGGPDTQYF
abundance: -; d_gene: -; v_gene: TRBV5-1; j_gene: TRBJ1-2; CDR3nt: TGCGCCAGCACCGCGGACAGCTACTATGGCTACACCTTC; CDR3aa: CASTADSYYGYTF
abundance: -; d_gene: -; v_gene: TRBV28; j_gene: TRBJ1-6; CDR3nt: TGTGCCACCCAGGGTGGGGGGGGAAATTCACCCCTCCACTTT; CDR3aa: CATQGGGGNSPLHF
abundance: -; d_gene: -; v_gene: TRBV11-3; j_gene: TRBJ2-2; CDR3nt: TGTGCCAGCAGCTCGGGTGTTAGGGTTGCCGGGGAGCTGTTTTTT; CDR3aa: CASSSGVRVAGELFF
abundance: -; d_gene: -; v_gene: TRBV19; j_gene: TRBJ2-1; CDR3nt: TGTGCCAGTAGTCGTCCGGGGGCAAGGTACAATGAGCAGTTCTTC; CDR3aa: CASSRPGARYNEQFF
abundance: -; d_gene: -; v_gene: TRBV7-3; j_gene: TRBJ2-7; CDR3nt: TGTGCCAGCAGCCCAACGCCGGGACTTCCCTCCCACGAGCAGTACTTC; CDR3aa: CASSPTPGLPSHEQYF
abundance: -; d_gene: TRBD1; v_gene: TRBV6-5; j_gene: TRBJ2-3; CDR3nt: TGTGCCAGCAAAGGGACAGCTGGCACAGATACGCAGTATTTT; CDR3aa: CASKGTAGTDTQYF
abundance: -; d_gene: TRBD1; v_gene: TRBV28; j_gene: TRBJ1-2; CDR3nt: TGTGCCAGCAGTTTAACAGGGGGCTTCGGGGCTGGCTACACCTTC; CDR3aa: CASSLTGGFGAGYTF
abundance: -; d_gene: -; v_gene: TRBV27; j_gene: TRBJ2-7; CDR3nt: TGTGCCAGCATAAGGGCGCTAGTAGGCTACGAGCAGTACTTC; CDR3aa: CASIRALVGYEQYF
abundance: -; d_gene: -; v_gene: TRBV9; j_gene: TRBJ1-2; CDR3nt: TGTGCCAGCAGCGTAGGAGGGCGGAGCGGCTACACCTTC; CDR3aa: CASSVGGRSGYTF
abundance: -; d_gene: -; v_gene: TRBV28; j_gene: TRBJ1-4; CDR3nt: TGTGCCAGCAAGCTCCTGTCGCTTGAAAAACTGTTTTTT; CDR3aa: CASKLLSLEKLFF
abundance: -; d_gene: -; v_gene: TRBV28; j_gene: TRBJ2-7; CDR3nt: TGTGCCAGCAGTTTGAGTACGGCAAGTTACGAGCAGTACTTC; CDR3aa: CASSLSTASYEQYF
abundance: -; d_gene: -; v_gene: TRBV28; j_gene: TRBJ2-1; CDR3nt: TGTGCCAGCAGGGCTAGGACTTCTAGTAATGAGCAGTTCTTC; CDR3aa: CASRARTSSNEQFF
abundance: -; d_gene: TRBD2; v_gene: TRBV9; j_gene: TRBJ2-3; CDR3nt: TGTGCCAGCAGCGGTCTAGCGGGGGGCCCGGGCACAGATACGCAGTATTTT; CDR3aa: CASSGLAGGPGTDTQYF
abundance: few; d_gene: -; v_gene: TRBV7-2; j_gene: TRBJ1-5; CDR3nt: TGTGCCAGCAGCCTAAACAGGGCAAGCAATCAGCCCCAGCATTTT; CDR3aa: CASSLNRASNQPQHF
abundance: -; d_gene: -; v_gene: TRBV2; j_gene: TRBJ2-1; CDR3nt: TGTGCCAGCAGTCCCTACAATGAGCAGTTCTTC; CDR3aa: CASSPYNEQFF
abundance: -; d_gene: -; v_gene: TRBV19; j_gene: TRBJ1-5; CDR3nt: TGTGCCAGTAGTAGATGGGGGCAGAGCAATCAGCCCCAGCATTTT; CDR3aa: CASSRWGQSNQPQHF
abundance: -; d_gene: -; v_gene: TRBV14; j_gene: TRBJ2-3; CDR3nt: TGTGCCAGCAGCTCGCAGATAGTGGGCTCAGATACGCAGTATTTT; CDR3aa: CASSSQIVGSDTQYF
abundance: -; d_gene: TRBD1; v_gene: TRBV29-1; j_gene: TRBJ1-5; CDR3nt: TGCAGCGCCGGGACAGGGGACAATCAGCCCCAGCATTTT; CDR3aa: CSAGTGDNQPQHF
abundance: -; d_gene: -; v_gene: TRBV5-1; j_gene: TRBJ2-3; CDR3nt: TGCGCCAGCAGCAGCCCCTCCGGGGACGGCACAGATACGCAGTATTTT; CDR3aa: CASSSPSGDGTDTQYF
abundance: -; d_gene: -; v_gene: TRBV7-9; j_gene: TRBJ1-6; CDR3nt: TGTGCCAGCAGCGGCCCTTCCGAGAAGAGCTCCTATAATTCACCCCTCCACTTT; CDR3aa: CASSGPSEKSSYNSPLHF
abundance: -; d_gene: -; v_gene: TRBV14; j_gene: TRBJ2-3; CDR3nt: TGTGCCAGCAGCCAAGAGGTGGCGGTCAGTGGGACAGATACGCAGTATTTT; CDR3aa: CASSQEVAVSGTDTQYF
abundance: -; d_gene: -; v_gene: TRBV20-1; j_gene: TRBJ2-7; CDR3nt: TGCAGTGCTCGCGTTTCGCACGAGCAGTACTTC; CDR3aa: CSARVSHEQYF
abundance: -; d_gene: -; v_gene: TRBV6-1; j_gene: TRBJ2-2; CDR3nt: TGTGCCAGCAGTGAAGTACACACCGGGGAGCTGTTTTTT; CDR3aa: CASSEVHTGELFF
abundance: many; d_gene: -; v_gene: TRBV5-4; j_gene: TRBJ2-7; CDR3nt: TGTGCCAGCAGCTCCCCTCGCGAGCAGTACTTC; CDR3aa: CASSSPREQYF
abundance: -; d_gene: -; v_gene: TRBV19; j_gene: TRBJ2-4; CDR3nt: TGTGCCAGTAGTATTGCAGTTGGGGCCAAAAACATTCAGTACTTC; CDR3aa: CASSIAVGAKNIQYF
abundance: -; d_gene: -; v_gene: TRBV5-4; j_gene: TRBJ2-2; CDR3nt: TGTGCCAGCAGCTCACAGGGCTGGAACACCGGGGAGCTGTTTTTT; CDR3aa: CASSSQGWNTGELFF
abundance: -; d_gene: TRBD2; v_gene: TRBV4-1; j_gene: TRBJ2-1; CDR3nt: TGCGCCAGCAGCCAAGGGGCAACCCGGCTAGCGGACAATGAGCAGTTCTTC; CDR3aa: CASSQGATRLADNEQFF
abundance: once; d_gene: -; v_gene: TRBV27; j_gene: TRBJ2-3; CDR3nt: TGTGCCAGCAGTCCGACCCTAAGTATACCGAATACGCAGTATTTT; CDR3aa: CASSPTLSIPNTQYF
abundance: -; d_gene: TRBD2; v_gene: TRBV7-9; j_gene: TRBJ2-2; CDR3nt: TGTGCCAGCAGCTCCGCCGGGACTAGCGGGGCCGGGGAGCTGTTTTTT; CDR3aa: CASSSAGTSGAGELFF
abundance: -; d_gene: -; v_gene: TRBV19; j_gene: TRBJ1-1; CDR3nt: TGTGCCAGTACCCCGGGTCTTCAGAACACTGAAGCTTTCTTT; CDR3aa: CASTPGLQNTEAFF
abundance: -; d_gene: -; v_gene: TRBV11-2; j_gene: TRBJ2-5; CDR3nt: TGTGCCAGCAGCCCTGGGACGGCGAAAGAGACCCAGTACTTC; CDR3aa: CASSPGTAKETQYF
abundance: -; d_gene: -; v_gene: TRBV6-5; j_gene: TRBJ2-7; CDR3nt: TGTGCCAGCAGTTCCCGGACAAGTGGATCCTACGAGCAGTACTTC; CDR3aa: CASSSRTSGSYEQYF
abundance: -; d_gene: TRBD1; v_gene: TRBV7-2; j_gene: TRBJ2-7; CDR3nt: TGTGCCAGCAGCCTCCGACAGGGAACCACCTACGAGCAGTACTTC; CDR3aa: CASSLRQGTTYEQYF
abundance: -; d_gene: TRBD2; v_gene: TRBV6-4; j_gene: TRBJ2-1; CDR3nt: TGTGCCAGCAGTGAACGGCGGGGGTACAATGAGCAGTTCTTC; CDR3aa: CASSERRGYNEQFF
abundance: -; d_gene: -; v_gene: TRBV5-5; j_gene: TRBJ2-1; CDR3nt: TGTGCCAGCAGCTTGGCGAGTTTCGATGAGCAGTTCTTC; CDR3aa: CASSLASFDEQFF
abundance: few; d_gene: -; v_gene: TRBV18; j_gene: TRBJ1-5; CDR3nt: TGTGCCAGCTCACCACGCATTGACAGCGGTAATCAGCCCCAGCATTTT; CDR3aa: CASSPRIDSGNQPQHF
abundance: once; d_gene: -; v_gene: TRBV27; j_gene: TRBJ2-2; CDR3nt: TGTGCCAGCAGTCTTCGAGGGGCTATAATCGGGGAGCTGTTTTTT; CDR3aa: CASSLRGAIIGELFF
abundance: -; d_gene: -; v_gene: TRBV9; j_gene: TRBJ1-3; CDR3nt: TGTGCCAGCAAATTCTGGGAGGGGGGACCTGGAAACACCATATATTTT; CDR3aa: CASKFWEGGPGNTIYF
abundance: few; d_gene: TRBD2; v_gene: TRBV9; j_gene: TRBJ2-5; CDR3nt: TGTGCCAGCAGCGTAGGCTCTAGGGCGGGAGGAGGGGAGACCCAGTACTTC; CDR3aa: CASSVGSRAGGGETQYF
abundance: medium-sized; d_gene: -; v_gene: TRBV9; j_gene: TRBJ2-1; CDR3nt: TGTGCCAGCAGCGTAGCAGGGGTCGAGCAGTTCTTC; CDR3aa: CASSVAGVEQFF
abundance: -; d_gene: -; v_gene: TRBV6-4; j_gene: TRBJ2-2; CDR3nt: TGTGCCAGCAGCCTACCTGGATCGAGGACCGGGGAGCTGTTTTTT; CDR3aa: CASSLPGSRTGELFF
abundance: -; d_gene: -; v_gene: TRBV6-6; j_gene: TRBJ1-2; CDR3nt: TGTGCCAGCAGAAGGACCGAGTATGGCTACACCTTC; CDR3aa: CASRRTEYGYTF
abundance: few; d_gene: TRBD2; v_gene: TRBV7-2; j_gene: TRBJ2-7; CDR3nt: TGTGCCAGCAACCCCCCTTTAGCGGGAGTCGACGAGCAGTACTTC; CDR3aa: CASNPPLAGVDEQYF
abundance: -; d_gene: -; v_gene: TRBV5-1; j_gene: TRBJ2-2; CDR3nt: TGCGCCAGCAGCTTGGGGGCGGGGGCCACGAACACCGGGGAGCTGTTTTTT; CDR3aa: CASSLGAGATNTGELFF
abundance: -; d_gene: TRBD1; v_gene: TRBV4-1; j_gene: TRBJ1-5; CDR3nt: TGCGCCAGCAGCCGCACTACAGGGGGAGGCAATCAGCCCCAGCATTTT; CDR3aa: CASSRTTGGGNQPQHF
abundance: once; d_gene: -; v_gene: TRBV7-2; j_gene: TRBJ1-4; CDR3nt: TGTGCCAGCAGCTCCACAGCTCAATATAATGAAAAACTGTTTTTT; CDR3aa: CASSSTAQYNEKLFF